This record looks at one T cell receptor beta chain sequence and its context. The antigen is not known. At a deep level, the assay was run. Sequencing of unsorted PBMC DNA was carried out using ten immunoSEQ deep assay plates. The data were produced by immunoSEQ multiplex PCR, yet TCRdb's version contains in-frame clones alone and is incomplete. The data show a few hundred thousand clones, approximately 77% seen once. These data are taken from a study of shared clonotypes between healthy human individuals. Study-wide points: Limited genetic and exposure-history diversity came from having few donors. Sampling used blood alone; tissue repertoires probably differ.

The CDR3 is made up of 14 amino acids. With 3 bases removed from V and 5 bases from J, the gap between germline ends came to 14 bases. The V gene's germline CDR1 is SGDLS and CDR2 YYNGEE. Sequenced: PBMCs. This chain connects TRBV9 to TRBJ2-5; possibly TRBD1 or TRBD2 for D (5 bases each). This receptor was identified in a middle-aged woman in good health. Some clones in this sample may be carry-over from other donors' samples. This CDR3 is CASSAGATTETQYF. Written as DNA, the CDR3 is TGTGCCAGCAGCGCCGGGGCCACAACTGAGACCCAGTACTTC.